This record covers a single TCR beta chain. Its specificity is not known. Between the trimmed V and J ends, which lost 1 base and 0 bases, there was a span of 9 bases. Germline V lookup: CDR1 MGHDK, CDR2 SYGVNS. CDR3 length equals 15 residues. Time point indicated: sample taken at primary tumor resection. Sequencing was performed on whole RNA extracted from tumor and nontumor lung tissue, or from frozen PBMC, and the material was left unsorted. TCRdb re-derived calls from the 5' RACE reads in MiXCR, one entry per CDR3 protein. Of roughly 54,000 distinct CDR3 sequences in the sample, about 7.4% were seen once. The data are from a study of spatial heterogeneity in lung cancer. Overall study: The mean occurrence of each unique TCR and UMI combination in raw reads exceeded nine. Whole-study results and caveats: Circulating ubiquitous expanded tumor TCRs were observed more frequently at resection than at follow-up.

This sample comprised PBMCs, obtained at surgery. This clonotype was sampled from a female donor with early-stage non-small cell lung cancer. The rearrangement links TRBV25-1 to TRBJ1-1; D is undetermined. CDR3 DNA sequence: TGTGCCAGCAGTGAATGGCACAGCATGAACACTGAAGCTTTCTTT. It translates to CASSEWHSMNTEAFF.